These 10 T cell receptor beta chains came from one sample sequenced in a study of blood T cell repertoires in COVID-19. Method: immunoSEQ multiplex PCR; TCRdb's copy keeps in-frame clones and lacks some. The table includes hundreds of thousands of clones, around 81% detected once. Sequenced sample: peripheral blood. The receptor source for this set is a woman aged 45-65 years with active or convalescent COVID-19.

This chain links TRBV5-8 with TRBJ1-2, with D uncertain. Germline assignment: CDR1 SGHTS and CDR2 YDEGEE. This CDR3 spans 13 amino acids. Trimming pared 1 base from V and 4 bases from J, leaving 8 bases between. DNA of the CDR3: TGTGCCAGCAGCTTGAGCCTTTCCTATGGCTACACCTTC. It translates to CASSLSLSYGYTF.

To note about this clone: In the same sample, other DNA sequences code for this CDR3. V is TRBV28 and J is TRBJ2-5, with 10 bases fitting TRBD2. Germline trimming cut 6 bases from V and 5 bases from J; bases unmatched to any gene: 9. There are 15 residues in the CDR3. Germline CDR1 and CDR2: MDHEN and SYDVKM. As DNA, the CDR3 is TGTGCCAGCAGCTTCAGTCTAGCGGGAGAGGAGACCCAGTACTTC. Translating it yields CASSFSLAGEETQYF. Complete variable domain (other parts from reference TRBV28 and TRBJ2-5): DVKVTQSSRYLVKRTGEKVFLECVQDMDHENMFWYRQDPGLGLRLIYFSYDVKMKEKGDIPEGYSVSREKKERFSLILESASTNQTSMYLCASSFSLAGEETQYFGPGTRLLVL.

This chain connects TRBV6-5 to TRBJ2-5, with TRBD2 identical over 7 bases. CDR1 and CDR2 from the germline V gene are MNHEY and SVGAGI. Trimming took 5 bases from V and 4 from J; bases not matched to a gene: 10. The CDR3 contains 15 residues. The CDR3 region is CASSLRTRSSETQYF. DNA for the CDR3: TGTGCCAGCAGTCTCCGGACTAGATCTTCAGAGACCCAGTACTTC.

The V and J genes are TRBV24-1 and TRBJ2-3; 7 positions agree with TRBD1. Germline loops: CDR1 KGHDR, CDR2 SFDVKD. After removal of 9 bases from V and 2 bases from J, the junction contained 4 bases not matched to a gene. This CDR3 has 13 residues. In nucleotides, the CDR3 is TGTGCCACCGGGACAGCTACCACAGATACGCAGTATTTT. It encodes CATGTATTDTQYF.

J is TRBJ1-1 and V is TRBV30; 7 nucleotides agree with TRBD1. The J segment lost 6 bases and the V segment lost 7 bases, leaving 5 bases of the junction unmatched. The CDR3 runs to 11 residues. Germline V gives CDR1 GTSNPN, CDR2 SVGIG (reference sequence). This CDR3 is CAFRQGAEAFF. The CDR3 region has the DNA TGTGCCTTCCGTCAGGGGGCTGAAGCTTTCTTT.

The chain is built from TRBV10-3 and TRBJ2-1; 12 bases are shared with TRBD2. The junction had 10 bases not matched to a gene; V was cut back by 6 bases and J by 7 bases. Per the germline V gene, CDR1 is ENHRY and CDR2 is SYGVKD. CDR3 size: 16 residues. The CDR3 DNA is TGTGCCATCAGGGCTAGCGGGAGGGCGTATAAGAATGAGCAGTTCTTC. Translated: CAIRASGRAYKNEQFF.

This clone was counted once. The chain joins TRBV6-6 to TRBJ1-6, with D uncertain. The V end was cut by 2 bases, the J end by 5 bases, with 10 bases between. Germline V gene sequence: CDR1 MNHNY, CDR2 SVGAGI (reference sequence). The CDR3 has 15 residues. This chain's CDR3 is CASSYGRHDNSPLHF. The CDR3 coding sequence is TGTGCCAGCAGTTACGGGCGCCATGATAATTCACCCCTCCACTTT.

In this sample, this clone turned up a few times. The chain has TRBV7-9 and TRBJ1-2; possibly TRBD1 for D (5 bases). CDR1 and CDR2 (germline): SEHNR, FQNEAQ (reference sequence). The CDR3 consists of 14 residues. Trimming shortened V by 5 bases and J by 2 bases, and 12 bases separated the two germline ends. The chain's CDR3 is CASSVGGGNYGYTF. The CDR3 bases are TGTGCCAGCAGCGTCGGGGGAGGGAACTATGGCTACACCTTC.

This sequence joins TRBV3-1 (or the pseudogene TRBV3-2) and TRBJ2-1; D remains ambiguous. Germline CDR1 reads LGHDT; CDR2 reads YNNKEL (reference sequence). This CDR3 is built from 13 residues. Trimming took 4 bases from V and 5 from J, leaving 9 bases between them. This CDR3 is CASSRRLDNEQFF. Written as DNA, the CDR3 is TGTGCCAGCAGCCGCCGACTTGACAATGAGCAGTTCTTC.

V and J are TRBV9 and TRBJ1-5; unclear D gene. CDR1 and CDR2 from the germline V gene are SGDLS and YYNGEE. V gave up 0 bases and J gave up 7 bases, with 11 bases separating them. The CDR3 sequence is 14 residues long. Here the CDR3 reads CASSVGPGIQPQHF. CDR3 DNA sequence: TGTGCCAGCAGCGTAGGACCCGGGATCCAGCCCCAGCATTTT.